The source of this T cell receptor (beta chain) is a study of blood T cells in healthy people across ages. CDR3 length: 15 residues. V was pared by 0 bases and J by 2 bases, with 8 bases between. Germline loops: CDR1 MRHNA, CDR2 SNTAGT. A sample-barcoded 5' primer and a J-beta primer mix were used in a second PCR of about 6 to 12 cycles. TCRdb re-called the 5' RACE reads with MiXCR, one entry per CDR3 protein. Of about a million distinct CDR3 sequences listed, 48% are singletons. The rearrangement links TRBV6-4 to TRBJ1-5, with D tentatively TRBD1 (5 bases). Sequenced: blood. The receptor was isolated from a young man in good health. The chain's CDR3 is CASSDSAGGNQPQHF. The DNA of the CDR3 is TGTGCCAGCAGTGACTCAGCGGGGGGCAATCAGCCCCAGCATTTT.